One sample yielded the 31 T cell receptor beta chains listed below, sequenced in a study of OX40 agonist ivuxolimab in advanced cancers. Sequenced by immunoSEQ multiplex PCR; TCRdb stores in-frame clones only, minus some. The table shows about 30,000 clones, with 79% occurring only once. This material consisted of CD4+ or CD8+ T cells sorted from blood, taken in a trial of the OX40 agonist ivuxolimab. Every receptor here comes from an adult with an advanced solid tumor such as melanoma, head and neck, liver or kidney cancer.

The J gene is TRBJ2-2, the V gene TRBV15; D is possibly TRBD2 (7 bases). CDR1 is LNHNV, CDR2 YYDKDF, per germline (reference sequence). The CDR3 loop spans 16 amino acids. V lost 1 base, J lost 2 bases, and 11 bases lay in between. The CDR3 region is CATSRGEGGNTGELFF. CDR3 in DNA: TGTGCCACCAGCAGAGGGGAGGGGGGTAACACCGGGGAGCTGTTTTTT.

This clone was recorded once. V is TRBV30 and J is TRBJ1-2; D may be TRBD1 (5 bases). Per the germline V gene, CDR1 is GTSNPN and CDR2 is SVGIG (reference sequence). With 0 bases removed from V and 3 bases from J, the gap between germline ends came to 11 bases. CDR3 size: 14 residues. CDR3 sequence (DNA): TGTGCCTGGAGTGTAAGACGGGGGGACTATGGCTACACCTTC. Protein: CAWSVRRGDYGYTF.

This clone was found once. The chain recombines TRBV5-4 with TRBJ1-1; D remains ambiguous. The CDR3 is 13 amino acids. Germline CDR1 reads SGHNT; CDR2 reads YYREEE (reference sequence). Trimming shortened V by 6 bases and J by 0 bases, and 9 bases separated the two germline ends. The CDR3 DNA reads TGTGCCAGCAACTCAGCAATGAACACTGAAGCTTTCTTT. Encoded protein: CASNSAMNTEAFF.

The chain carries TRBV5-5 and TRBJ1-5; TRBD1 is a possible D gene (6 bases). The CDR3 totals 14 residues. The ends were cut back, 1 base at V and 5 bases at J, with 10 bases in the middle. Germline CDR1 is SGHKS and CDR2 is YYEKEE (reference sequence). This CDR3 is CASSLWAGDQPQHF. The DNA of the CDR3 is TGTGCCAGCAGCTTGTGGGCAGGGGATCAGCCCCAGCATTTT.

This clone was counted between two and nine times. The V gene is TRBV5-6, the J gene TRBJ1-1, with D possibly matching TRBD1 (6 bases). The CDR3 is 12 amino acids. The V and J ends lost 4 bases and 9 bases respectively, with 13 bases between them. Per the germline V gene, CDR1 is SGHDT and CDR2 is YYEEEE. CDR3 coding DNA: TGTGCCAGCAGCCTTACGACAGGCCAAGCTTTCTTT. Its protein product is CASSLTTGQAFF. Full variable domain (missing parts from reference TRBV5-6 and TRBJ1-1): DAGVTQSPTHLIKTRGQQVTLRCSPKSGHDTVSWYQQALGQGPQFIFQYYEEEERQRGNFPDRFSGHQFPNYSSELNVNALLLGDSALYLCASSLTTGQAFFGQGTRLTVV.

V is TRBV25-1 and J is TRBJ2-7; no clear D gene. Trimming pared 2 bases from V and 7 bases from J, leaving 9 bases between. Germline V gene lookup returns CDR1 MGHDK and CDR2 SYGVNS. This CDR3 comprises 12 residues. CDR3 region: CASSEIGREQYF. The DNA for the CDR3 is TGTGCCAGCAGTGAAATTGGGCGAGAGCAGTACTTC.

The chain carries TRBV11-2 and TRBJ1-4, with 7 bases aligning to TRBD1. With V trimmed by 3 bases and J by 8 bases, 9 bases remained unmatched. The germline CDR1 and CDR2 sequences are SGHAT and FQNNGV. CDR3 length: 15 residues. Here the CDR3 reads CASSLGRGREEKLFF. The CDR3 coding sequence is TGTGCCAGCAGCTTGGGGAGGGGGCGGGAGGAAAAACTGTTTTTT.

V and J are TRBV6-4 and TRBJ1-6; 8 nucleotides match TRBD1. Trimming took 2 bases from V and 7 from J; bases not matched to a gene: 7. In germline, CDR1 is MRHNA, CDR2 SNTAGT. The CDR3 consists of 16 residues. CDR3 region: CASSDQSGGGNSPLHF. The CDR3 DNA sequence: TGTGCCAGCAGTGACCAGTCAGGGGGCGGAAATTCACCCCTCCACTTT.

This clone was seen only once. The chain recombines TRBV7-8 with TRBJ2-3, with a weak D call TRBD1 (5 bases). V shed 4 bases and J shed 2 bases, with 16 bases lying between them. The CDR3 loop spans 16 amino acids. Germline lookup yields CDR1 SGHVS and CDR2 FQNEAQ. The CDR3 is CASSSDIHHITDTQYF. Written as DNA, the CDR3 is TGTGCCAGCAGCTCGGACATCCATCACATCACAGATACGCAGTATTTT.

The chain joins TRBV28 to TRBJ2-4, with D possibly TRBD1 on 6 matching bases. Deletions cut 4 bases from V and 1 base from J, with 8 bases between. The CDR3 totals 14 residues. Germline V gives CDR1 MDHEN, CDR2 SYDVKM. The CDR3 sequence is CASSYQGAKNIQYF. CDR3 DNA sequence: TGTGCCAGCAGTTACCAGGGGGCCAAAAACATTCAGTACTTC.

The genes are TRBV19 and TRBJ1-5, with D possibly TRBD1 on 6 matching bases. The CDR3 extends over 13 amino acids. V lost 7 bases and J lost 5, with 12 bases in between. From germline, CDR1 is LNHDA and CDR2 SQIVND (reference sequence). This CDR3 is CASMGATYQPQHF. DNA for the CDR3: TGTGCCAGTATGGGGGCAACTTATCAGCCCCAGCATTTT.

This chain links TRBV10-2 with TRBJ1-2; D possibly corresponds to TRBD1 (5 bases). The length of the CDR3 is 14 residues. V was shortened by 5 bases and J by 4 bases, with 14 bases between the two germline ends. Germline V gives CDR1 WSHSY, CDR2 SAAADI. Here the CDR3 DNA reads TGCGCCAGCAGTATTTGGGGCGGCGGCTATGGCTACACCTTC. Its protein product is CASSIWGGGYGYTF.

The chain is built from TRBV10-3 and TRBJ2-3; tentatively, D is TRBD1 or TRBD2 (6 bases each). The CDR3 is 14 amino acids. Germline V gene data show CDR1 as ENHRY and CDR2 as SYGVKD. The ends were cut back, 6 bases at V and 8 bases at J, with 18 bases in the middle. The CDR3 DNA reads TGTGCCATCAGGGAACTAGGGGGGTTCGGTACGCAGTATTTT. Translated: CAIRELGGFGTQYF.

V usage is TRBV5-1 and J usage is TRBJ2-5; 8 positions match TRBD2. This CDR3 is 11 amino acids long. V gave up 8 bases and J gave up 5 bases; unmatched junction bases: 2. CDR1 and CDR2 (germline): SGHRS, YFSETQ. The CDR3 DNA reads as TGCGCCAGTAGCGGGGCCGAGACCCAGTACTTC. Its translation is CASSGAETQYF.

The chain combines TRBV2 with TRBJ2-3; D remains unclear. The V end was cut by 4 bases, the J end by 6 bases, with 8 bases between. The germline CDR1 and CDR2 sequences are SNHLY and FYNNEI. CDR3 size: 12 residues. The CDR3 DNA reads TGTGCCAGCAGTGGAAGGGCGGATACGCAGTATTTT. Translated: CASSGRADTQYF.

In this sample, this clone turned up once. This chain uses TRBV27 with TRBJ2-7; 7 positions agree with TRBD1. CDR3 length: 14 amino acids. The V gene end was trimmed by 5 bases and the J gene end by 7 bases; junction bases not matched to a gene: 11. Germline values: CDR1 MNHEY, CDR2 SMNVEV (reference sequence). CDR3 sequence: CASSPIDRAGEQYF. In DNA form, the CDR3 reads TGTGCCAGCAGTCCCATTGACAGGGCGGGTGAGCAGTACTTC.

This clone was seen a single time. This sequence joins TRBV6-1 and TRBJ2-1; D possibly matches TRBD1 or TRBD2 (5 bases each). Trimming removed 2 bases at V and 7 bases at J, with 12 bases between. The germline gives CDR1 MNHNS, CDR2 SASEGT. The CDR3 extends over 14 amino acids. The CDR3 sequence is CASSERPGRNEQFF. The DNA of the CDR3 is TGTGCCAGCAGTGAAAGGCCAGGGAGAAATGAGCAGTTCTTC.

The chain joins TRBV4-1 to TRBJ2-1; 10 nucleotides line up with TRBD2. CDR1 is MGHRA and CDR2 is YSYEKL in the germline V gene. Losses at the gene ends were 3 bases for V and 3 bases for J; bases not matched to a gene: 5. This CDR3 spans 16 amino acids. The CDR3 is CASSHIAGGIYNEQFF. CDR3 DNA: TGCGCCAGCAGCCATATAGCGGGGGGAATCTACAATGAGCAGTTCTTC.

A few counts support this clone. The chain employs TRBV10-3 and TRBJ2-7, with D possibly being TRBD2 (5 bases). The CDR3 is made up of 11 amino acids. Germline-derived CDR1 and CDR2 are ENHRY and SYGVKD. Trimming stripped 8 bases from V and 4 bases from J, with 9 bases between. CDR3 DNA: TGTGCCATCGGGAGAGATTACGAGCAGTACTTC. It is translated as CAIGRDYEQYF.

This clone was seen once. V is TRBV5-1 and J is TRBJ1-1; D remains unclear. Germline values: CDR1 SGHRS, CDR2 YFSETQ. This CDR3 has 13 amino acids. Trimming pared 2 bases from V and 3 bases from J, leaving 8 bases between. In nucleotides, the CDR3 is TGCGCCAGCAGCTTAACACCCGACACTGAAGCTTTCTTT. This gives the protein CASSLTPDTEAFF.

This clone appeared a few times. The chain combines TRBV19 with TRBJ1-5, with no clear D. The CDR3 totals 12 residues. With 5 bases removed from V and 2 bases from J, the gap between germline ends came to 4 bases. Per the germline V gene, CDR1 is LNHDA and CDR2 is SQIVND (reference sequence). The CDR3 DNA follows: TGTGCCAGTAGTTCCGGCAATCAGCCCCAGCATTTT. It codes for CASSSGNQPQHF.

The chain couples TRBV6-1 to TRBJ1-5; TRBD1 is a possible D gene (6 bases). This CDR3 is built from 15 residues. Germline CDR1 reads MNHNS; CDR2 reads SASEGT. The V end lost 7 bases, the J end lost 0 bases, and 13 bases lay between the germline ends. Here the CDR3 DNA reads TGTGCCAGCACCAAAGGGGGGGATAGCAATCAGCCCCAGCATTTT. This codes for CASTKGGDSNQPQHF.

This chain uses TRBV28 with TRBJ1-2; weak D call: TRBD1 (6 bases). The CDR3 covers 15 residues. The V end lost 5 bases, the J end lost 5 bases, and 18 bases lay between the germline ends. Germline-derived CDR1 and CDR2 are MDHEN and SYDVKM. For the CDR3, the DNA is TGTGCCAGCAGTATCGCCGTCAGGGGAGGTTATGGCTACACCTTC. Protein: CASSIAVRGGYGYTF.

The chain carries TRBV19 and TRBJ1-2; TRBD1 matches at 11 bases. The CDR3 is 17 amino acids. V lost 3 bases to trimming and J lost 6 bases; unmatched junction nucleotides: 12. Germline-derived CDR1 and CDR2 are LNHDA and SQIVND (reference sequence). The CDR3 sequence: CASSITDRGPSLDGYTF. CDR3 DNA sequence: TGTGCCAGTAGTATCACGGACAGGGGGCCGTCTCTCGATGGCTACACCTTC.

V is TRBV11-2 and J is TRBJ1-1; unclear D gene. Germline values: CDR1 SGHAT, CDR2 FQNNGV. CDR3 length: 14 residues. V gave up 3 bases and J gave up 1 base, with 9 bases separating them. This CDR3 is CASSFRPANTEAFF. CDR3 DNA sequence: TGTGCCAGCAGCTTTCGCCCCGCGAACACTGAAGCTTTCTTT.

The rearrangement joins TRBV5-4 to TRBJ1-1; D is uncertain. Germline CDR1 is SGHNT and CDR2 is YYREEE (reference sequence). This CDR3 region has 13 residues. With 1 base removed from V and 1 base from J, the gap between germline ends came to 5 bases. The CDR3 nucleotides are TGTGCCAGCAGCTTGAATACGAACACTGAAGCTTTCTTT. It is translated as CASSLNTNTEAFF.

The rearrangement joins TRBV10-2 to TRBJ2-1; D might be TRBD2 (5 bases). Trimming stripped 3 bases from V and 6 bases from J, with 12 bases between. Germline V gene sequence: CDR1 WSHSY, CDR2 SAAADI. This CDR3 has 14 amino acids. The CDR3 reads CASSEWTARNEQFF. CDR3 coding DNA: TGCGCCAGCAGTGAATGGACTGCCCGCAATGAGCAGTTCTTC.

The chain employs TRBV5-1 and TRBJ2-7; a weak D match, TRBD1 (6 bases). CDR1 SGHRS and CDR2 YFSETQ come from the germline V gene. V was cut by 0 bases and J by 1 base, with 14 bases left in between. This CDR3 is built from 16 residues. The CDR3 region is CASSLAAITGSYEQYF. DNA of the CDR3: TGCGCCAGCAGCTTGGCCGCGATAACAGGGTCCTACGAGCAGTACTTC.

CDR3 residues: CSALKVGSEAFF. CDR3 nucleotide sequence: TGCAGCGCTCTGAAGGTAGGCTCTGAAGCTTTCTTT. This rearrangement joins TRBV29-1 to TRBJ1-1, with unresolved D. Trimming pared 7 bases from V and 6 bases from J, leaving 15 bases between. The germline gives CDR1 SQVTM, CDR2 ANQGSEA. The length of the CDR3 is 12 residues. Full variable domain (remainder filled in from reference TRBV29-1 and TRBJ1-1): SAVISQKPSRDICQRGTSLTIQCQVDSQVTMMFWYRQQPGQSLTLIATANQGSEATYESGFVIDKFPISRPNLTFSTLTVSNMSPEDSSIYLCSALKVGSEAFFGQGTRLTVV.

This clone was observed a few times. The CDR3 here is CASSLEASGSFSTDTQYF. The CDR3 DNA is TGTGCCAGCAGCTTGGAGGCTAGCGGGAGTTTTAGCACAGATACGCAGTATTTT. The chain links TRBV5-6 to TRBJ2-3; 10 positions match TRBD2. The CDR3 extends over 18 amino acids. V shed 0 bases, J shed 0 bases, and the junction held 7 bases outside the gene matches. Germline V gene lookup returns CDR1 SGHDT and CDR2 YYEEEE.

A single count supports this clone. This chain uses TRBV5-1 with TRBJ2-2; D is undetermined. This CDR3 spans 15 amino acids. Germline V CDR1 and CDR2: SGHRS, YFSETQ. Trimming took off 0 bases at V and 4 bases at J, with 10 bases between the two ends. The CDR3 is CASSLAQLSTGELFF. For the CDR3, the DNA is TGCGCCAGCAGCTTGGCACAGCTAAGCACCGGGGAGCTGTTTTTT.